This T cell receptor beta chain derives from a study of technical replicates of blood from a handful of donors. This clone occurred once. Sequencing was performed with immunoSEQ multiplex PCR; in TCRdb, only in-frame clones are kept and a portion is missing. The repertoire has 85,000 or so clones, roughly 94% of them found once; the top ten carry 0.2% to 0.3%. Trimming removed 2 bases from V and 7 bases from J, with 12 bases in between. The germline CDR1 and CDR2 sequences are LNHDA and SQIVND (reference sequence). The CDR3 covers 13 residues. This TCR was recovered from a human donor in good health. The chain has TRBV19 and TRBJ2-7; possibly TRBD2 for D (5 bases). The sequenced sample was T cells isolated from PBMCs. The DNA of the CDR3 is TGTGCCAGTAGTATACTCCTAGCACAAGAGCAGTACTTC. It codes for CASSILLAQEQYF.